This T cell receptor beta chain was sequenced during a study of B cell selection in AIRE deficiency. Notes on the study in general: Shared Treg sequences had shorter CDR3s, biased toward rearrangements with few non-templated insertions.

In the case of this clone: The antigen is undetermined.

The regulatory T cell sort gate was CD4+CD25hiCD127low/negative. Assay: immunoSEQ multiplex PCR; the TCRdb copy retains only in-frame clones and omits some. The data contain several thousand clones, about 89% of them singletons. Sequences were obtained from Tregs sorted from PBMCs. This TCR was recovered from a human donor with AIRE deficiency.

Here the CDR3 reads CAISENLGTGGADTQYF. CDR3 DNA: TGTGCCATCAGTGAGAATCTCGGGACAGGGGGCGCGGATACGCAGTATTTT. The chain combines TRBV10-3 with TRBJ2-3, with 12 nucleotides matching TRBD1. The CDR3 spans 17 residues. In germline, CDR1 is ENHRY, CDR2 SYGVKD. Unmatched junction bases numbered 9, after V lost 2 bases and J lost 6 bases.